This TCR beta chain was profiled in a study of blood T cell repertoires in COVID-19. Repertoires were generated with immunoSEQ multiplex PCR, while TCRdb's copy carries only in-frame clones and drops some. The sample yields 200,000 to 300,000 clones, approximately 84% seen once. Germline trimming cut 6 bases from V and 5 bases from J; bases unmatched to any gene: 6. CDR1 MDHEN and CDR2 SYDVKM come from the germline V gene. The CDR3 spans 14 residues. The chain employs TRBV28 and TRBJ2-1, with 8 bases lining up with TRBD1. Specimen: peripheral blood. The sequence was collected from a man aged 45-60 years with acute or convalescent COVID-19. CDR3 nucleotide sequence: TGTGCCAGCAGCTACCGGACAGGGAACAATGAGCAGTTCTTC. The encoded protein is CASSYRTGNNEQFF.